A single sample gave rise to the 2 T cell receptor beta chains below, sequenced in a study of T cells after yellow fever vaccination. TCRdb fed the 5' RACE reads into MiXCR, producing one record per CDR3 protein. The sample records 150,000 to 200,000 distinct CDR3 sequences, approximately 10% being singletons. The sample here was CD8+ T cells sorted from PBMCs, taken 45 days after the yellow fever booster vaccination. The receptors here all came from a man younger than 35 who received the YFV17D yellow fever vaccine.

This clonotype was observed a handful of times. As DNA, the CDR3 is TGCAGCGAGTTGAGGGGCTCCTACAATGAGCAGTTCTTC. This encodes CSELRGSYNEQFF. The chain joins TRBV29-1 to TRBJ2-1; D is possibly TRBD1 or TRBD2 (5 bases each). The germline CDR1 and CDR2 sequences are SQVTM and ANQGSEA. V dropped 7 bases and J dropped 0 bases, with 10 bases sitting between them. The CDR3 runs to 13 residues.

Ten or more counts support this clonotype. The V call is TRBV11-2, the J call TRBJ2-2; 8 nucleotides align to TRBD1. This CDR3 has 17 residues. V was clipped by 1 base and J by 5 bases; unmatched bases: 9. In germline, CDR1 is SGHAT, CDR2 FQNNGV. CDR3 sequence reads: CASSLADRGVFTGELFF. DNA for the CDR3: TGTGCCAGCAGCTTAGCCGACAGGGGTGTTTTTACCGGGGAGCTGTTTTTT.